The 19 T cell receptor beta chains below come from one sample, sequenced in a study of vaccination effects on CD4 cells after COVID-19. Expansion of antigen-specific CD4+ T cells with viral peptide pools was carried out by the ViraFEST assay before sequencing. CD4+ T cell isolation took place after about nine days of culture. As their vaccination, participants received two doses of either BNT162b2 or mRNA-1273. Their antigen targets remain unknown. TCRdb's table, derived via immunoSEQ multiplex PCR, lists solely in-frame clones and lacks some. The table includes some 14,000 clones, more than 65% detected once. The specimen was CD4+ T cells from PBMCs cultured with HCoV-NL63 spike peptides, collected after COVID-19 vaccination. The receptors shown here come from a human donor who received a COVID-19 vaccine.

Written as DNA, the CDR3 is TGTGCCAGCAGTTACGGCCCTACAGGGTACACTGAAGCTTTCTTT. Its translation is CASSYGPTGYTEAFF. This chain uses TRBV6-6 with TRBJ1-1; TRBD1 might be the D (6 bases). CDR1 is MNHNY, CDR2 SVGAGI, per germline (reference sequence). The CDR3 is made up of 15 amino acids. V lost 2 bases, J lost 3 bases, and 13 bases lay in between.

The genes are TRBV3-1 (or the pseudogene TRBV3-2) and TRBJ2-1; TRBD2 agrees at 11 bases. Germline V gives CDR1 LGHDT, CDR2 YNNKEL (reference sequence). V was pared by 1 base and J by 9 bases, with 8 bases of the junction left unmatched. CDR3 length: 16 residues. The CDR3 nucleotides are TGTGCCAGCAGCCAAGTTGGTAGCGGGGGGGCAGGTGAGCAGTTCTTC. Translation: CASSQVGSGGAGEQFF.

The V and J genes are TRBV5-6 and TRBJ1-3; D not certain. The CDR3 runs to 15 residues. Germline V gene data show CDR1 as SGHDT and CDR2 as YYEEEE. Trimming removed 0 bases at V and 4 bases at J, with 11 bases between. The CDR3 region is CASSLVGVSGNTIYF. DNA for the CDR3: TGTGCCAGCAGCTTGGTCGGGGTCAGCGGAAACACCATATATTTT.

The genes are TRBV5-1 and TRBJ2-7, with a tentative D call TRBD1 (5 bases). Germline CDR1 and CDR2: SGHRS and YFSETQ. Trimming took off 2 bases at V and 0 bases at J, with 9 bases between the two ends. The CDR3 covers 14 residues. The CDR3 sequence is CASSFSGASYEQYF. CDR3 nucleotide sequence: TGCGCCAGCAGCTTCAGTGGGGCCTCCTACGAGCAGTACTTC.

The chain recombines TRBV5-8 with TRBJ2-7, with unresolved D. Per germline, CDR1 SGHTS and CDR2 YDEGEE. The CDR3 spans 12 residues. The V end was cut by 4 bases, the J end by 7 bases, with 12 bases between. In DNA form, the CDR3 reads TGTGCCAGCAGCGCCACGGGTGGGGAGCAGTACTTC. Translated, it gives CASSATGGEQYF.

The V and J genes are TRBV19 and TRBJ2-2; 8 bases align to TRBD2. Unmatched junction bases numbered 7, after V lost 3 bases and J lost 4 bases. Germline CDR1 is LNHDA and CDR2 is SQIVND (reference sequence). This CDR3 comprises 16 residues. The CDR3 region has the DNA TGTGCCAGTAGTATTCACAGCGGGAGTAGCACCGGGGAGCTGTTTTTT. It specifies CASSIHSGSSTGELFF.

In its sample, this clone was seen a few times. DNA for the CDR3: TGTGCCAGCAGCCCGGGACAGCTCAATTCACCCCTCCACTTT. This gives the protein CASSPGQLNSPLHF. The V gene is TRBV7-2, the J gene TRBJ1-6, with 7 positions matching TRBD1. Germline trimming cut 5 bases from V and 7 bases from J; bases unmatched to any gene: 5. Germline V gives CDR1 SGHTA, CDR2 FQGNSA. The CDR3 consists of 14 residues.

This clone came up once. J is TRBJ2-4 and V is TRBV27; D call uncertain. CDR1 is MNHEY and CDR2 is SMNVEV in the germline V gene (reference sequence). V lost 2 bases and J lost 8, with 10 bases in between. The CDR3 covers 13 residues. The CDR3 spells CASSLLGIDIQYF. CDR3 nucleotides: TGTGCCAGCAGTTTACTAGGGATCGACATTCAGTACTTC.

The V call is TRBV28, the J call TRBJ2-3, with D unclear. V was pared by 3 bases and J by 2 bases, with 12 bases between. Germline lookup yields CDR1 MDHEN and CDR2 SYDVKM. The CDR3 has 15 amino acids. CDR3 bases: TGTGCCAGCAGTTTTTGGGCTAGGGCCACAGATACGCAGTATTTT. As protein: CASSFWARATDTQYF.

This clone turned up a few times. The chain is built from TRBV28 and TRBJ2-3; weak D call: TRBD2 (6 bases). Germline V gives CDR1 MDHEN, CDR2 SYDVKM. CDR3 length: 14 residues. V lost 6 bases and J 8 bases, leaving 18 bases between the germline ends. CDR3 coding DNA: TGTGCCAGCAGCCCGGGACTGTCTATTGGTACGCAGTATTTT. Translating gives CASSPGLSIGTQYF.

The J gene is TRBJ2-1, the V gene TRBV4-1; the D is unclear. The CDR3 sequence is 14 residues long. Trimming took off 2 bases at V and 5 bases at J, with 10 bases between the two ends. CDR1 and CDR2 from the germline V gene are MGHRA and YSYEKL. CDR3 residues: CASSQPRVNNEQFF. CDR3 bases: TGCGCCAGCAGCCAACCACGGGTGAACAATGAGCAGTTCTTC.

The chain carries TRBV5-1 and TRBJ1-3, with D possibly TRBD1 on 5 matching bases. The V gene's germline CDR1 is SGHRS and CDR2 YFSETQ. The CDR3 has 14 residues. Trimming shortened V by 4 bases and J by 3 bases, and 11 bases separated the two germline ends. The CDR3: CASSPVGGGNTIYF. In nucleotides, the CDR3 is TGCGCCAGCAGCCCGGTGGGGGGTGGAAACACCATATATTTT.

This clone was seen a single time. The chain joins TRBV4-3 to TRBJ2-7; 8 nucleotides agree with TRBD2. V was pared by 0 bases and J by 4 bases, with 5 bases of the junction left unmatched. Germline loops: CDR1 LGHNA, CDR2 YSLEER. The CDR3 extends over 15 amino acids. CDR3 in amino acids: CASSQDVAGGYEQYF. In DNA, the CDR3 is TGCGCCAGCAGCCAAGATGTCGCGGGGGGTTACGAGCAGTACTTC.

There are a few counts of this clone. The CDR3 bases are TGTGCCAGCAGTCGTAGGGATCCGGCCTATAATTCACCCCTCCACTTT. Translation gives CASSRRDPAYNSPLHF. The J gene is TRBJ1-6, the V gene TRBV27; D gene uncertain. The CDR3 spans 16 residues. The V gene lost 5 bases and the J gene lost 2 bases, with 13 bases spanning the gap. Per germline, CDR1 MNHEY and CDR2 SMNVEV (reference sequence).

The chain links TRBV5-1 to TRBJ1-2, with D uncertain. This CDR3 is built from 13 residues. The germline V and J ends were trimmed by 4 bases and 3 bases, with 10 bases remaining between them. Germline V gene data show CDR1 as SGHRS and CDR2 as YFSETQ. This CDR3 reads CASSPDGDYGYTF. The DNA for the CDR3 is TGCGCCAGCAGCCCCGACGGGGACTATGGCTACACCTTC.

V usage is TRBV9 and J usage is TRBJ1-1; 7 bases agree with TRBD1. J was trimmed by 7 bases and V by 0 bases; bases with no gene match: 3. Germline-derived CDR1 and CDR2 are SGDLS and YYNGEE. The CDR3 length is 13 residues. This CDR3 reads CASSVDTGVEAFF. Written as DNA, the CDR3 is TGTGCCAGCAGCGTAGACACAGGGGTTGAAGCTTTCTTT.

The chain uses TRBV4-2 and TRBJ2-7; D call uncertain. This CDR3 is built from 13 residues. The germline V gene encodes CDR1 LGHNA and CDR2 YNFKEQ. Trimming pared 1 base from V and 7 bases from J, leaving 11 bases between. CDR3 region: CASSQVKGPEQYF. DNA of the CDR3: TGTGCCAGCAGCCAAGTTAAGGGTCCGGAGCAGTACTTC.

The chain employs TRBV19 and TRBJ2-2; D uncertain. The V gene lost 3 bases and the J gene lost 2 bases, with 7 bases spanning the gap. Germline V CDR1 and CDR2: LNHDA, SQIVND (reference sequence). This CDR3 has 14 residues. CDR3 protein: CASSMMGNTGELFF. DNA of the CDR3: TGTGCCAGTAGTATGATGGGTAACACCGGGGAGCTGTTTTTT.

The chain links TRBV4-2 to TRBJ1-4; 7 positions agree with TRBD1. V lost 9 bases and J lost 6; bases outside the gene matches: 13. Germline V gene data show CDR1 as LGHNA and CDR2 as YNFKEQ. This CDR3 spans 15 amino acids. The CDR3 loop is CASQKTGSPDEKLFF. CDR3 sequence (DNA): TGTGCCAGTCAAAAGACAGGGAGTCCGGATGAAAAACTGTTTTTT.